What follows are 24 T cell receptor beta chains derived from one specimen sequenced in a study of shared clonotypes between healthy human individuals. Clones were read by immunoSEQ multiplex PCR, and TCRdb kept only the in-frame ones, dropping some. Among about 690,000 clones, less than 95% were seen once, and the ten largest hold 34%. Material: memory CD8+ T cells from PBMCs. Subset specified: CD45RO+ cells pooled with CCR7-negative TemRA cells. The origin of the receptors is a man aged 18 to 30 in good health. Some clones in this sample may be carry-over from other donors' samples.

The V call is TRBV10-3, the J call TRBJ2-7; 12 bases fit TRBD1. Germline V CDR1 and CDR2: ENHRY, SYGVKD. This CDR3 is built from 16 residues. Unmatched junction bases numbered 6, after V lost 4 bases and J lost 2 bases. Here the CDR3 reads CAISGGTGGLPYEQYF. The CDR3 DNA follows: TGTGCCATCAGTGGGGGGACAGGGGGCCTTCCCTACGAGCAGTACTTC.

The chain uses TRBV11-3 and TRBJ2-3; D not resolved. The V gene's germline CDR1 is SGHNT and CDR2 YENEEA. The length of the CDR3 is 13 residues. Trimming cost V 1 base and J 6 bases, with 8 bases left between them. The CDR3 nucleotides read TGTGCCAGCAGCTTAGTCCTTGGGGATACGCAGTATTTT. Protein: CASSLVLGDTQYF.

V usage is TRBV7-2 and J usage is TRBJ2-3; 8 bases are shared with TRBD1. This CDR3 has 16 amino acids. Trimming removed 0 bases from V and 2 bases from J; junction bases left unmatched: 4. From germline, CDR1 is SGHTA and CDR2 FQGNSA. The CDR3 DNA reads TGTGCCAGCAGCTTAGCCGGACAGGGCACCACAGATACGCAGTATTTT. It encodes CASSLAGQGTTDTQYF.

The V call is TRBV9, the J call TRBJ2-7; TRBD1 is a possible D gene (6 bases). The CDR3 length is 15 residues. CDR1 is SGDLS and CDR2 is YYNGEE in the germline V gene. V was trimmed by 0 bases and J by 5 bases, leaving 15 bases between them. The chain's CDR3 is CASSVEGEGGHEQYF. The CDR3 coding sequence is TGTGCCAGCAGCGTAGAAGGGGAAGGGGGTCACGAGCAGTACTTC.

V usage is TRBV6-1 and J usage is TRBJ2-3; 10 bases map to TRBD2. The CDR3 has 16 residues. Trimming removed 6 bases from V and 2 bases from J; junction bases left unmatched: 8. The germline CDR1 and CDR2 sequences are MNHNS and SASEGT. The CDR3 reads CASREISGRATDTQYF. DNA for the CDR3: TGTGCCAGCAGAGAAATCAGCGGGAGGGCCACAGATACGCAGTATTTT.

The chain is built from TRBV18 and TRBJ2-2, with TRBD2 as a possible D gene (5 bases). From germline, CDR1 is KGHSH and CDR2 LQKENI. Between the trimmed V and J ends, which lost 0 bases and 6 bases, there was a span of 14 bases. The CDR3 has 16 residues. Written as DNA, the CDR3 is TGTGCCAGCTCACCACCGACTATCCTAGCTCCCGGGGAGCTGTTTTTT. It encodes CASSPPTILAPGELFF.

J is TRBJ2-1 and V is TRBV14; D assignment may be TRBD1 or TRBD2 (5 bases each). From germline, CDR1 is SGHDN and CDR2 FVKESK. This CDR3 is 15 amino acids long. Trimming cost V 4 bases and J 7 bases, with 17 bases left between them. The CDR3 is CASSPHPWGLNEQFF. DNA for the CDR3: TGTGCCAGCAGCCCCCACCCCTGGGGGTTGAATGAGCAGTTCTTC.

This sequence joins TRBV10-3 and TRBJ2-7, with 7 nucleotides matching TRBD2. This CDR3 contains 13 residues. CDR1 and CDR2 from the germline V gene are ENHRY and SYGVKD. Trimming at V came to 11 bases and at J to 3 bases, leaving 10 bases not matched to a gene. For the CDR3, the DNA is TGTGCCTCCTGGGGGGGGGACGACTACGAGCAGTACTTC. Translation gives CASWGGDDYEQYF.

This clone was detected only once. Other DNA variants within this sample encode the same CDR3. The chain combines TRBV19 with TRBJ1-1; no definite D call. In germline, CDR1 is LNHDA, CDR2 SQIVND (reference sequence). Trimming left V 3 bases short and J 0 bases short, with 8 bases between. The CDR3 runs 14 residues. The CDR3, as DNA: TGTGCCAGTAGTATCGGAGGCCTGAACACTGAAGCTTTCTTT. Its protein is CASSIGGLNTEAFF.

The rearrangement links TRBV19 to TRBJ2-2; 7 nucleotides line up with TRBD2. The V gene end was trimmed by 6 bases and the J gene end by 0 bases; junction bases not matched to a gene: 7. This CDR3 spans 16 amino acids. Germline V lookup: CDR1 LNHDA, CDR2 SQIVND (reference sequence). The chain's CDR3 is CASRGPGRANTGELFF. The CDR3 DNA is TGTGCCAGTAGAGGGCCAGGGAGGGCGAACACCGGGGAGCTGTTTTTT.

The chain employs TRBV6-5 and TRBJ2-7; D remains ambiguous. CDR1 is MNHEY, CDR2 SVGAGI, per germline. Deletions cut 2 bases from V and 2 bases from J, with 13 bases between. There are 15 residues in the CDR3. The CDR3 DNA sequence: TGTGCCAGCAGTTACGACCCTGGGCCCACCTACGAGCAGTACTTC. Translating gives CASSYDPGPTYEQYF.

The rearrangement uses TRBV10-2 and TRBJ2-7; no clear D. The CDR3 has 12 residues. The V end was cut by 2 bases, the J end by 3 bases, with 5 bases between. Germline loops: CDR1 WSHSY, CDR2 SAAADI. The CDR3 region is CASSEGYYEQYF. The CDR3 bases are TGCGCCAGCAGTGAGGGGTACTACGAGCAGTACTTC.

J is TRBJ2-1 and V is TRBV7-9; D is unclear. Trimming removed 3 bases at V and 10 bases at J, with 7 bases between. Germline CDR1 is SEHNR and CDR2 is FQNEAQ (reference sequence). This CDR3 spans 11 amino acids. The CDR3 coding sequence is TGTGCCAGCAGCTTTTTAGGAGAGCAGTTCTTC. It specifies CASSFLGEQFF.

V usage is TRBV6-5 and J usage is TRBJ2-5, with TRBD1 as a possible D gene (6 bases). V was pared by 5 bases and J by 1 base, with 14 bases between. The CDR3 is 15 residues long. Per the germline V gene, CDR1 is MNHEY and CDR2 is SVGAGI. CDR3 loop: CASSTTNRVQETQYF. The CDR3 DNA is TGTGCCAGCAGTACAACGAACAGGGTCCAAGAGACCCAGTACTTC.

The chain is built from TRBV28 and TRBJ2-1, with 13 nucleotides matching TRBD2. Looked up from germline, CDR1 is MDHEN and CDR2 is SYDVKM. J gave up 3 bases and V 5 bases, and 13 bases lay outside the gene matches. CDR3 length: 19 amino acids. CDR3 bases: TGTGCCAGCAGTCCCGCCGCAGGACTAGCGGGAGACTTCTACAATGAGCAGTTCTTC. As protein: CASSPAAGLAGDFYNEQFF.

The chain has TRBV13 and TRBJ2-1; unclear D gene. The CDR3 totals 12 residues. Germline-derived CDR1 and CDR2 are PRHDT and FYEKMQ (reference sequence). The V end lost 5 bases, the J end lost 7 bases, and 9 bases lay between the germline ends. CDR3 sequence reads: CASSLFRNEQFF. CDR3 in DNA: TGTGCCAGCAGCCTCTTCAGGAATGAGCAGTTCTTC.

The genes are TRBV6-1 and TRBJ1-2; D gene uncertain. Germline V gives CDR1 MNHNS, CDR2 SASEGT. Trimming cost V 4 bases and J 0 bases, with 9 bases left between them. This CDR3 contains 14 residues. CDR3 sequence reads: CASSVLKTNYGYTF. The DNA of the CDR3 is TGTGCCAGCAGTGTATTAAAGACTAACTATGGCTACACCTTC.

V usage is TRBV4-1 and J usage is TRBJ2-2; D not certain. Between the trimmed V and J ends, which lost 1 base and 7 bases, there was a span of 10 bases. Germline V CDR1 and CDR2: MGHRA, YSYEKL. This CDR3 has 14 residues. The CDR3 spells CASSQARTSGELFF. The CDR3 nucleotides are TGCGCCAGCAGCCAAGCAAGAACCAGCGGGGAGCTGTTTTTT.

The genes are TRBV5-1 and TRBJ2-3; 14 bases fit TRBD2. The CDR3 length is 18 residues. From germline, CDR1 is SGHRS and CDR2 YFSETQ. Trimming cost V 5 bases and J 2 bases; bases outside gene matches: 10. CDR3 region: CASRQRLAGGEDTDTQYF. Here the CDR3 DNA reads TGCGCCAGCAGACAACGACTAGCGGGAGGGGAAGACACAGATACGCAGTATTTT. The full variable domain, in which reference TRBV5-1 and TRBJ2-3 provide the parts outside the CDR3, is KAGVTQTPRYLIKTRGQQVTLSCSPISGHRSVSWYQQTPGQGLQFLFEYFSETQRNKGNFPGRFSGRQFSNSRSEMNVSTLELGDSALYLCASRQRLAGGEDTDTQYFGPGTRLTVL.

Points on this clone: Other DNA sequences within the sample encode an identical CDR3. V and J are TRBV28 and TRBJ2-7; 9 bases line up with TRBD1. The CDR3 spans 14 residues. The germline V gene encodes CDR1 MDHEN and CDR2 SYDVKM. Trimming at V came to 3 bases and at J to 2 bases, leaving 2 bases not matched to a gene. The CDR3 DNA follows: TGTGCCAGCAGTTTTGGGACAGGGCCCTACGAGCAGTACTTC. This translates into CASSFGTGPYEQYF.

The rearrangement joins TRBV27 to TRBJ1-5; D gene ambiguous. The CDR3 has 12 amino acids. Germline V lookup: CDR1 MNHEY, CDR2 SMNVEV (reference sequence). Deletions cut 5 bases from V and 5 bases from J, with 7 bases between. The CDR3 is CASSPPDQPQHF. For the CDR3, the DNA is TGTGCCAGCAGTCCCCCGGATCAGCCCCAGCATTTT.

V gene TRBV19 combines with J gene TRBJ1-2; no definite D call. The CDR3 has 14 amino acids. Trimming took off 0 bases at V and 5 bases at J, with 10 bases between the two ends. Germline lookup yields CDR1 LNHDA and CDR2 SQIVND (reference sequence). The CDR3 loop is CASSIDLTLYGYTF. CDR3 nucleotides: TGTGCCAGTAGTATAGATCTAACCTTATATGGCTACACCTTC. Full variable domain (remainder filled in from reference TRBV19 and TRBJ1-2): DGGITQSPKYLFRKEGQNVTLSCEQNLNHDAMYWYRQDPGQGLRLIYYSQIVNDFQKGDIAEGYSVSREKKESFPLTVTSAQKNPTAFYLCASSIDLTLYGYTFGSGTRLTVV.

In DNA, the CDR3 is TGCGCCAGCAGCCAAGATCTAGGGGGGCGCGAGCAGTACTTC. It encodes CASSQDLGGREQYF. The chain uses TRBV4-3 and TRBJ2-7, with D perhaps being TRBD1 or TRBD2 (6 bases each). This CDR3 region has 14 residues. V shed 0 bases and J shed 6 bases, with 12 bases lying between them. Germline V gene sequence: CDR1 LGHNA, CDR2 YSLEER.

This rearrangement joins TRBV28 to TRBJ1-2; D may be TRBD1 (5 bases). CDR3 length: 15 residues. V gave up 5 bases and J gave up 3 bases, with 16 bases separating them. The germline CDR1 and CDR2 sequences are MDHEN and SYDVKM. The CDR3 nucleotides are TGTGCCAGCAGTCCTGATGGGGCGCTTGACTATGGCTACACCTTC. Encoded protein: CASSPDGALDYGYTF.